These 20 T cell receptor beta chains originate from one sample sequenced in a study of cytomegalovirus exposure and HLA in healthy donors. The primer mix had 60 Vbeta and 13 Jbeta primers. The protocol was immunoSEQ multiplex PCR, while the TCRdb copy is restricted to in-frame clones and leaves out a portion. The table shows about 93,000 clones, with under 85% occurring only once. The sample taken for sequencing was PBMCs. Every receptor here comes from a middle-aged woman in good health and CMV-seronegative.

This clone was counted only a few times. The chain employs TRBV7-9 and TRBJ2-5; D gene ambiguous. The end of the DNA fits TRBJ2-7 better, so the J call may be wrong. The CDR3 runs to 12 residues. Germline-derived CDR1 and CDR2 are SEHNR and FQNEAQ (reference sequence). CDR3 bases: TGTGCCAGCAGCCTAATGCCCTACGAGCAGTACTTC. Encoded protein: CASSLMPYEQYF.

This chain uses TRBV5-1 with TRBJ1-2; D is unclear. V was clipped by 2 bases and J by 7 bases, with 15 bases between them. The CDR3 contains 14 residues. Germline V gene lookup returns CDR1 SGHRS and CDR2 YFSETQ. DNA for the CDR3: TGCGCCAGCAGCTTTGTCGGCAGGCCCCGTGGCTACACCTTC. This encodes CASSFVGRPRGYTF. Drawing the rest from reference TRBV5-1 and TRBJ1-2, the complete variable domain is KAGVTQTPRYLIKTRGQQVTLSCSPISGHRSVSWYQQTPGQGLQFLFEYFSETQRNKGNFPGRFSGRQFSNSRSEMNVSTLELGDSALYLCASSFVGRPRGYTFGSGTRLTVV.

The genes are TRBV2 and TRBJ2-7; D is uncertain. This CDR3 is built from 14 residues. V dropped 0 bases and J dropped 3 bases, with 9 bases sitting between them. Per germline, CDR1 SNHLY and CDR2 FYNNEI. CDR3 sequence (DNA): TGTGCCAGCAGTGAAGCCTCTAGTATCTACGAGCAGTACTTC. Translated, it gives CASSEASSIYEQYF.

The V call is TRBV6-4, the J call TRBJ2-3, with a weak D call TRBD1 (5 bases). There are 15 residues in the CDR3. Germline V gene sequence: CDR1 MRHNA, CDR2 SNTAGT. The germline V and J ends were trimmed by 3 bases and 5 bases, with 15 bases remaining between them. The CDR3: CASSEWAGKEDTQYF. The CDR3 DNA is TGTGCCAGCAGTGAATGGGCAGGGAAAGAAGATACGCAGTATTTT.

The chain has TRBV29-1 and TRBJ2-1; 12 positions agree with TRBD2. Losses at the gene ends were 4 bases for V and 5 bases for J; bases not matched to a gene: 15. CDR1 SQVTM and CDR2 ANQGSEA come from the germline V gene. The CDR3 length is 18 residues. The CDR3 DNA reads as TGCAGCGTTGTTTGGCCAGGGGCTAGCGGGAGGGGACACAATGAGCAGTTCTTC. Its translation is CSVVWPGASGRGHNEQFF.

V is TRBV7-9 and J is TRBJ2-7; 8 nucleotides match TRBD1. The length of the CDR3 is 16 residues. After removal of 5 bases from V and 1 base from J, the junction contained 10 bases not matched to a gene. The germline V gene encodes CDR1 SEHNR and CDR2 FQNEAQ (reference sequence). In nucleotides, the CDR3 is TGTGCCAGCAGCGCGACCGGGACAGGAACTTCCTACGAGCAGTACTTC. This translates into CASSATGTGTSYEQYF. Full variable domain (rest looked up from reference TRBV7-9 and TRBJ2-7): DTGVSQNPRHKITKRGQNVTFRCDPISEHNRLYWYRQTLGQGPEFLTYFQNEAQLEKSRLLSDRFSAERPKGSFSTLEIQRTEQGDSAMYLCASSATGTGTSYEQYFGPGTRLTVT.

This chain joins TRBV2 and TRBJ2-1, with TRBD2 identical over 9 bases. CDR1 is SNHLY and CDR2 is FYNNEI in the germline V gene. The J segment lost 3 bases and the V segment lost 6 bases, leaving 6 bases of the junction unmatched. CDR3 length equals 15 residues. The DNA for the CDR3 is TGTGCCAGCAGCGTCCTAGCGGGACACTACAATGAGCAGTTCTTC. It is translated as CASSVLAGHYNEQFF.

The V call is TRBV14, the J call TRBJ2-1; TRBD2 aligns across 16 bases. Germline V CDR1 and CDR2: SGHDN, FVKESK. Trimming took 0 bases from V and 0 from J; bases not matched to a gene: 8. The CDR3 has 21 amino acids. The CDR3 nucleotides read TGTGCCAGCAGCCAAGATTGGGCAGGGACTAGCGGGAGGGGCTCCTACAATGAGCAGTTCTTC. Protein sequence: CASSQDWAGTSGRGSYNEQFF.

The J gene is TRBJ2-7, the V gene TRBV5-1; D not resolved. Germline CDR1 is SGHRS and CDR2 is YFSETQ. Trimming removed 0 bases at V and 4 bases at J, with 8 bases between. The CDR3 contains 13 residues. This CDR3 is CASSLDRIYEQYF. For the CDR3, the DNA is TGCGCCAGCAGCTTGGATCGTATATACGAGCAGTACTTC.

This clone turned up a few times. The gene calls are TRBV28 and TRBJ1-1; D call uncertain. V dropped 3 bases and J dropped 11 bases, with 13 bases sitting between them. The CDR3 runs 12 residues. From germline, CDR1 is MDHEN and CDR2 SYDVKM. CDR3 DNA sequence: TGTGCCAGCAGTTTCCAGTTACCTCACGCTTTCTTT. Its translation: CASSFQLPHAFF.

The chain joins TRBV28 to TRBJ1-1; a possible D gene is TRBD1 (6 bases). V was pared by 7 bases and J by 4 bases, with 22 bases between. Germline assignment: CDR1 MDHEN and CDR2 SYDVKM. The CDR3 is 16 residues long. The CDR3 sequence: CASTISRGARGTEAFF. The CDR3 bases are TGTGCCAGCACAATTTCCCGGGGGGCGCGGGGCACTGAAGCTTTCTTT.

The table lists this clone with a count of one. V usage is TRBV7-9 and J usage is TRBJ2-5, with D possibly TRBD2 on 6 matching bases. V dropped 2 bases and J dropped 5 bases, with 12 bases sitting between them. CDR3 length: 14 amino acids. Germline values: CDR1 SEHNR, CDR2 FQNEAQ (reference sequence). The CDR3 protein is CASSLRGSGETQYF. CDR3 DNA: TGTGCCAGCAGCTTACGGGGGTCAGGGGAGACCCAGTACTTC.

This clone was found a few times. The chain couples TRBV5-1 to TRBJ1-1; possible D gene TRBD1, 6 bases. This CDR3 contains 13 residues. Germline CDR1 and CDR2: SGHRS and YFSETQ. The V and J ends lost 0 bases and 12 bases respectively, with 15 bases between them. The CDR3 DNA follows: TGCGCCAGCAGCTTGGAGGGTCGGGGACAAACTTTCTTT. Translating gives CASSLEGRGQTFF.

The chain recombines TRBV2 with TRBJ1-2, with D tentatively TRBD1 (6 bases). This CDR3 contains 14 residues. The germline CDR1 and CDR2 sequences are SNHLY and FYNNEI. V lost 6 bases to trimming and J lost 1 base, with 12 bases between them. For the CDR3, the DNA is TGTGCCAGCAGGGCCGGACAGTTTAACTATGGCTACACCTTC. Protein sequence: CASRAGQFNYGYTF.

This clone came up once. The V and J genes are TRBV4-3 and TRBJ2-5; D is perhaps TRBD1 (5 bases). The J call may be incorrect, as the DNA end agrees better with TRBJ2-7. Germline lookup yields CDR1 LGHNA and CDR2 YSLEER. CDR3 length: 13 residues. The CDR3 DNA is TGCGCCAGCAGCCAACAGGGCTCCTACGAGCAGTACTTC. It yields the protein CASSQQGSYEQYF.

The genes are TRBV27 and TRBJ2-7, with D possibly being TRBD2 (6 bases). The germline CDR1 and CDR2 sequences are MNHEY and SMNVEV (reference sequence). This CDR3 has 13 residues. With 3 bases removed from V and 5 bases from J, the gap between germline ends came to 11 bases. CDR3 sequence (DNA): TGTGCCAGCAGTTTCGGACTATTCAACGAGCAGTACTTC. Translation gives CASSFGLFNEQYF.

The count of this clone is one. The V gene is TRBV6-5, the J gene TRBJ1-1; D is uncertain. The V gene lost 0 bases and the J gene lost 4 bases, with 12 bases spanning the gap. This CDR3 contains 15 residues. Germline V gene sequence: CDR1 MNHEY, CDR2 SVGAGI. CDR3 residues: CASSYSLSTPTEAFF. The CDR3 region has the DNA TGTGCCAGCAGTTACTCTCTCAGTACCCCCACTGAAGCTTTCTTT.

The gene calls are TRBV27 and TRBJ2-3; TRBD2 matches 13 bases. Germline V gene sequence: CDR1 MNHEY, CDR2 SMNVEV (reference sequence). J gave up 4 bases and V 6 bases, and 4 bases lay outside the gene matches. The CDR3 totals 15 residues. The chain's CDR3 is CASSRTSGSPDTQYF. The CDR3 nucleotides read TGTGCCAGCAGCCGGACTAGCGGGAGCCCAGATACGCAGTATTTT.

This clone was detected only a few times. The rearrangement joins TRBV7-9 to TRBJ1-5; D remains unclear. The V end was cut by 7 bases, the J end by 3 bases, with 10 bases between. CDR1 SEHNR and CDR2 FQNEAQ come from the germline V gene (reference sequence). CDR3 length: 13 amino acids. The CDR3 sequence: CASTNSPNQPQHF. The CDR3 coding sequence is TGTGCCAGCACCAACTCACCCAATCAGCCCCAGCATTTT.

The chain couples TRBV5-4 to TRBJ1-1; maybe TRBD1 (6 bases). The V gene lost 1 base and the J gene lost 6 bases, with 10 bases spanning the gap. Germline V gene sequence: CDR1 SGHNT, CDR2 YYREEE (reference sequence). The CDR3 is made up of 13 amino acids. DNA of the CDR3: TGTGCCAGCAGCTTGATGGGGGCCTCTGAAGCTTTCTTT. Its protein is CASSLMGASEAFF.